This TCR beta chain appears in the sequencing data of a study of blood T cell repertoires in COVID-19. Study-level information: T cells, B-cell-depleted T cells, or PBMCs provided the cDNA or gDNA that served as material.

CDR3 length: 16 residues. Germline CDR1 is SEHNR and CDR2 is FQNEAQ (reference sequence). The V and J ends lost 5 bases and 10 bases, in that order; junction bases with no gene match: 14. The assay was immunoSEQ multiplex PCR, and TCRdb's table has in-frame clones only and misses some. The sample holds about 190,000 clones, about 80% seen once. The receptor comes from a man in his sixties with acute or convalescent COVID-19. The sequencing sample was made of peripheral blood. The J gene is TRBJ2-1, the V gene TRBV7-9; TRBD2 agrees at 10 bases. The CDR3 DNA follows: TGTGCCAGCAGCAAAGAATTAGCGGGGGGCCTGAAAGAGCAGTTCTTC. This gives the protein CASSKELAGGLKEQFF.